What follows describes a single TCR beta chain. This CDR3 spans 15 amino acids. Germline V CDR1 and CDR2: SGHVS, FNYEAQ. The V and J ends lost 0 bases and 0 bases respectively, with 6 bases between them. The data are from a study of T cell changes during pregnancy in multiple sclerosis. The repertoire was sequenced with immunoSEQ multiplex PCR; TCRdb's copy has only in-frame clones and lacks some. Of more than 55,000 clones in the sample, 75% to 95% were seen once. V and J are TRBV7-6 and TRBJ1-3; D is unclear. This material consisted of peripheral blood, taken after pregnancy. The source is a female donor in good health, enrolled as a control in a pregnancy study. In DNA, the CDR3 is TGTGCCAGCAGCTTAGCGCTGAGCTCTGGAAACACCATATATTTT. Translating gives CASSLALSSGNTIYF.